This T cell receptor beta chain was profiled in a study of CD8+ T cells in alopecia areata. Following extraction, RNA underwent reverse transcription to cDNA, which served as the sequencing template. Only in-frame clones appear in the TCRdb table, and some are missing; sequencing was by immunoSEQ multiplex PCR. The sample has tens of thousands of clones, 44% seen once. Findings of the study overall: Among the cells sequenced in scalp samples are also the resident alphabeta T cells of normal skin. The study found higher clonality in lesional than normal scalp, especially in alopecia totalis/universalis.

Patients with alopecia areata provided lesional scalp punch biopsies as well as peripheral blood. CD4+ and CD8+ T cells were sorted from PBMCs. This clone was detected a few times. Antigen: not known. Germline assignment: CDR1 SGHVS and CDR2 FQNEAQ. CDR3 length: 15 residues. V gave up 5 bases and J gave up 0 bases, with 10 bases separating them. The chain has TRBV7-8 and TRBJ1-4; tentatively, D is TRBD1 (5 bases). The sample was NKG2D-low CD8+ T cells sorted from blood. This TCR derives from a human donor with alopecia areata. CDR3 DNA: TGTGCCAGCAGCGGGACGGGGTCAACTAATGAAAAACTGTTTTTT. It specifies CASSGTGSTNEKLFF.